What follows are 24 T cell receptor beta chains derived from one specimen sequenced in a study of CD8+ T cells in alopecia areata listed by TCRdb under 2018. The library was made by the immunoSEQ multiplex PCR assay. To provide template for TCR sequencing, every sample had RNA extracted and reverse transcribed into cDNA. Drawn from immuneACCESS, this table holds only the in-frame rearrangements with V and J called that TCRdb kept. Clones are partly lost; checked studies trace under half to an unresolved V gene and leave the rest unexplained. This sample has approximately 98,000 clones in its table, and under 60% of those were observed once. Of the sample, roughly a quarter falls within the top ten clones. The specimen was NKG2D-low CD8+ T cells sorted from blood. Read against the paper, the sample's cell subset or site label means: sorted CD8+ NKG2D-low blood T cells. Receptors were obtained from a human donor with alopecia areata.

In nucleotides, the CDR3 is TGTGCCAGCAGGGTAGGGACTGGGGCCAACGTCCTGACTTTC. Protein sequence: CASRVGTGANVLTF. The chain recombines TRBV25-1 with TRBJ2-6; D not certain. Germline V lookup: CDR1 MGHDK, CDR2 SYGVNS. The V end lost 6 bases, the J end lost 2 bases, and 8 bases lay between the germline ends. The CDR3 is made up of 14 amino acids.

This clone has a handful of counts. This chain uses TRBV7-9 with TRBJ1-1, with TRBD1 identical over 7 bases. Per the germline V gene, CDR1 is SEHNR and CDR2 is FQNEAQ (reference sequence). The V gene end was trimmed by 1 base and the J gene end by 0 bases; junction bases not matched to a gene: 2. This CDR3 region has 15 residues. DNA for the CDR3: TGTGCCAGCAGCTTAGTGCAGGGGGTGAACACTGAAGCTTTCTTT. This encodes CASSLVQGVNTEAFF.

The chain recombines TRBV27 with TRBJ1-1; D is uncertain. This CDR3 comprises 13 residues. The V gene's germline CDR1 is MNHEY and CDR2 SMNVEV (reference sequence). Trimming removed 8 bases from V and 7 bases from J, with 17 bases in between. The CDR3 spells CASSQGPGSEAFF. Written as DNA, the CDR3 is TGTGCCAGCTCCCAAGGTCCGGGCAGTGAAGCTTTCTTT.

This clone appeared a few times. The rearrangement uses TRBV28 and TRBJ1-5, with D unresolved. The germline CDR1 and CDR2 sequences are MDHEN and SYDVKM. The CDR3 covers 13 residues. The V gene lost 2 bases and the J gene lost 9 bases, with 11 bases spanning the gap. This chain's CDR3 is CASSLGRTGPQHF. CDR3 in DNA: TGTGCCAGCAGTTTAGGGAGGACCGGGCCCCAGCATTTT.

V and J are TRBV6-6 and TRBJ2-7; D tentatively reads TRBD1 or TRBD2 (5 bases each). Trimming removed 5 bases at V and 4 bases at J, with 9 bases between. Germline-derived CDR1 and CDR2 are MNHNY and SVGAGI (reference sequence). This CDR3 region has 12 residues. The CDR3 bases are TGTGCCAGCAGTGAGGGACGTTACGAGCAGTACTTC. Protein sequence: CASSEGRYEQYF.

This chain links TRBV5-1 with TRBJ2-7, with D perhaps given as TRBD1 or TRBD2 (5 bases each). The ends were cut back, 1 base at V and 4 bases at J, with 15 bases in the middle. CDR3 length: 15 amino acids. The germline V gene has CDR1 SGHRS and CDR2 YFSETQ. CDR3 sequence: CASSLYHGTDYEQYF. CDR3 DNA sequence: TGCGCCAGCAGCTTGTATCATGGGACGGATTACGAGCAGTACTTC.

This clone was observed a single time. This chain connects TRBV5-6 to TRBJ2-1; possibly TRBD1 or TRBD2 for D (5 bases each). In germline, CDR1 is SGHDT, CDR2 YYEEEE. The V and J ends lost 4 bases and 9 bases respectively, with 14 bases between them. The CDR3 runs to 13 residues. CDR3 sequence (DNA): TGTGCCAGCAGCCAGGGCGGGTTACCTGAGCAGTTCTTC. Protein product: CASSQGGLPEQFF. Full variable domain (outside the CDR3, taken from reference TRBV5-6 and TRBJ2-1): DAGVTQSPTHLIKTRGQQVTLRCSPKSGHDTVSWYQQALGQGPQFIFQYYEEEERQRGNFPDRFSGHQFPNYSSELNVNALLLGDSALYLCASSQGGLPEQFFGPGTRLTVL.

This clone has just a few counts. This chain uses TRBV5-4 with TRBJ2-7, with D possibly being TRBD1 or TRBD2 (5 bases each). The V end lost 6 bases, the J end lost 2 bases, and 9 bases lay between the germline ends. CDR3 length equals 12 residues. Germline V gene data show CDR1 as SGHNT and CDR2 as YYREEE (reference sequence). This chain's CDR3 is CASTGPAYEQYF. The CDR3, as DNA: TGTGCCAGCACGGGACCGGCCTACGAGCAGTACTTC. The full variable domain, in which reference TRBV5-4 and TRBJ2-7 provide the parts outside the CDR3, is ETGVTQSPTHLIKTRGQQVTLRCSSQSGHNTVSWYQQALGQGPQFIFQYYREEENGRGNFPPRFSGLQFPNYSSELNVNALELDDSALYLCASTGPAYEQYFGPGTRLTVT.

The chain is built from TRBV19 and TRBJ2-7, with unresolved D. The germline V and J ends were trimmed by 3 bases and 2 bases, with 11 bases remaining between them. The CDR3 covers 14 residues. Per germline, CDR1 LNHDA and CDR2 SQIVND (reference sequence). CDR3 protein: CASSIGALAYEQYF. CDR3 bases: TGTGCCAGTAGTATCGGCGCTTTGGCCTACGAGCAGTACTTC.

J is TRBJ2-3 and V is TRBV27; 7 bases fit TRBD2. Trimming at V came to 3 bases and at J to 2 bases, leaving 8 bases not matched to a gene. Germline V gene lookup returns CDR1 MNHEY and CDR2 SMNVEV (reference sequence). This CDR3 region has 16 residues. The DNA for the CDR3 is TGTGCCAGCAGTTTTAGCCCTAGCGGCATCACAGATACGCAGTATTTT. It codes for CASSFSPSGITDTQYF.

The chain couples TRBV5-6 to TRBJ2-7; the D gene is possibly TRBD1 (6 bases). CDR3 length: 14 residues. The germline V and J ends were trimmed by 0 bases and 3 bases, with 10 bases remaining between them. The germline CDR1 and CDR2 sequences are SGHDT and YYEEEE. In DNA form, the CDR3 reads TGTGCCAGCAGCTTGGAAGGGACAAGCTACGAGCAGTACTTC. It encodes CASSLEGTSYEQYF.

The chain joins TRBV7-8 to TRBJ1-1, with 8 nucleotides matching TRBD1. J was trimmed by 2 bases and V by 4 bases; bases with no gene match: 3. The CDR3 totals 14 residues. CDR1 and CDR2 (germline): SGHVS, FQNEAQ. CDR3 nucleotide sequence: TGTGCCAGCAGCTATGACAGGGGCAACACTGAAGCTTTCTTT. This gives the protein CASSYDRGNTEAFF.

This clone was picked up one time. The CDR3 sequence: CASSSSGDYTDTQYF. The CDR3 nucleotides are TGTGCCAGCAGCTCGAGCGGGGACTACACAGATACGCAGTATTTT. The gene calls are TRBV6-5 and TRBJ2-3, with 7 bases matching TRBD2. This CDR3 is 15 amino acids long. After removal of 6 bases from V and 2 bases from J, the junction contained 8 bases not matched to a gene. Per germline, CDR1 MNHEY and CDR2 SVGAGI.

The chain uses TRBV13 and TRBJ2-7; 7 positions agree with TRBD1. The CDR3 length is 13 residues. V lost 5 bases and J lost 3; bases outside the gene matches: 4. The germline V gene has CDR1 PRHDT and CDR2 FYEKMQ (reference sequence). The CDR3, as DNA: TGTGCCAGCAGCGCTGGGACAGTCTACGAGCAGTACTTC. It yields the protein CASSAGTVYEQYF.

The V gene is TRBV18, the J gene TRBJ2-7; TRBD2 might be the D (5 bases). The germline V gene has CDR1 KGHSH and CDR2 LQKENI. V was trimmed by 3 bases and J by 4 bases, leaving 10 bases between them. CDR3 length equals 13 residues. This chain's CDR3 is CASSPGVKYEQYF. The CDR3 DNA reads TGTGCCAGCTCACCGGGAGTGAAGTACGAGCAGTACTTC.

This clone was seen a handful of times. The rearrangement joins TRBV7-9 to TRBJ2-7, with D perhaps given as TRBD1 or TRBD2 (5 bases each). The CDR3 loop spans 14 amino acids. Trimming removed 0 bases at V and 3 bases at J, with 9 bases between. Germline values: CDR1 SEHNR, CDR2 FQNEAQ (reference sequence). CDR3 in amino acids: CASSLAGDFYEQYF. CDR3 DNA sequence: TGTGCCAGCAGCTTAGCGGGGGATTTCTACGAGCAGTACTTC.

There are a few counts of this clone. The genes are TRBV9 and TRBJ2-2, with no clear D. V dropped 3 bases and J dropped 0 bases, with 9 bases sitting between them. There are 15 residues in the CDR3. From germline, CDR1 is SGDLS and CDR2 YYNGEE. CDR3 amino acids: CASSARDSNTGELFF. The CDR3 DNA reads TGTGCCAGCAGCGCGAGAGACTCGAACACCGGGGAGCTGTTTTTT.

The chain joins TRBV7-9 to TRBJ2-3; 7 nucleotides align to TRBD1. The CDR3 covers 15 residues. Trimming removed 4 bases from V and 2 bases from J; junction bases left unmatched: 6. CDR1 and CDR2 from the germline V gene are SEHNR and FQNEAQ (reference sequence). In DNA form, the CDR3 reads TGTGCCAGCAGCTCTAGGACAGGAATCACAGATACGCAGTATTTT. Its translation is CASSSRTGITDTQYF.

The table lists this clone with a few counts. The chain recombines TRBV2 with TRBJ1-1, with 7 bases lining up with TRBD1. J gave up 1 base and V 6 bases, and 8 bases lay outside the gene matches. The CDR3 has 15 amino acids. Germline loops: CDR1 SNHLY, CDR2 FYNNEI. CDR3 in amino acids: CASRGVRDRNTEAFF. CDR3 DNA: TGTGCCAGCAGGGGGGTCCGGGACAGGAACACTGAAGCTTTCTTT.

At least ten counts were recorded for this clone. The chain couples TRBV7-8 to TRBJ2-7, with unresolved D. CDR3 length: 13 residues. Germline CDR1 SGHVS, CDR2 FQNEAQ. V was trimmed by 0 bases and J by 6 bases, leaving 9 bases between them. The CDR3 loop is CASSLADLAEQYF. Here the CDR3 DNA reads TGTGCCAGCAGCTTAGCCGACTTAGCCGAGCAGTACTTC.

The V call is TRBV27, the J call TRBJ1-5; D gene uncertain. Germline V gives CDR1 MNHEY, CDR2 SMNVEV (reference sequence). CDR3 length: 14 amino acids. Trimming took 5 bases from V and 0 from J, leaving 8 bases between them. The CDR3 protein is CASSPAHSNQPQHF. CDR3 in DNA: TGTGCCAGCAGTCCCGCCCATAGCAATCAGCCCCAGCATTTT.

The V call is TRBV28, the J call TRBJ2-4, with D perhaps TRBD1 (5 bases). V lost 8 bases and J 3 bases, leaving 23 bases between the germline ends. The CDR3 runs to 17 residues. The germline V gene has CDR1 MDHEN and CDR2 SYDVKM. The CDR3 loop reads CASSSGPSRDSKNIQYF. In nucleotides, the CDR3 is TGTGCCAGCTCGTCCGGGCCATCCAGAGACAGCAAAAACATTCAGTACTTC. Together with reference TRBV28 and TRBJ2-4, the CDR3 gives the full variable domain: DVKVTQSSRYLVKRTGEKVFLECVQDMDHENMFWYRQDPGLGLRLIYFSYDVKMKEKGDIPEGYSVSREKKERFSLILESASTNQTSMYLCASSSGPSRDSKNIQYFGAGTRLSVL.

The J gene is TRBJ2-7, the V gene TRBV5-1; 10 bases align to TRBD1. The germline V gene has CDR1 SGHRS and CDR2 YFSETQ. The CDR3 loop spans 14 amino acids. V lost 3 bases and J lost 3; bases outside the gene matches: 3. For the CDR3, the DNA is TGCGCCAGCAGCTGGGGGACAGGGGACTACGAGCAGTACTTC. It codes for CASSWGTGDYEQYF.

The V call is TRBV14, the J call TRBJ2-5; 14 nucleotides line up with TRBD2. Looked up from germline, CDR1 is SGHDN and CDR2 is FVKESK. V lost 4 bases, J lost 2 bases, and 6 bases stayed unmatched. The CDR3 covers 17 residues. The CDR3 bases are TGTGCCAGCAGCCTGGGGACTAGCGGGAGTTGGCAAGAGACCCAGTACTTC. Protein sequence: CASSLGTSGSWQETQYF.